This TCR beta chain came from a study of CD8 T cells in ankylosing spondylitis. From the 5' RACE reads, TCRdb called clonotypes with MiXCR, one entry per CDR3 protein. The sample carries more than 200,000 distinct CDR3 sequences, around 25% recorded once. The table lists this clonotype with many counts. The CDR3 runs 14 residues. The V end was cut by 5 bases, the J end by 6 bases, with 14 bases between. This TCR derives from a male donor with ankylosing spondylitis or in good health (not recorded which). Sequenced material: blood, either unsorted or a sorted T cell fraction (not recorded which). J is TRBJ1-5 and V is TRBV12-3 or TRBV12-4; D is possibly TRBD1 (5 bases). For the CDR3, the DNA is TGTGCCAGCAGTCTGGAGGGGCAGGGTCAGCCCCAGCATTTT. It yields the protein CASSLEGQGQPQHF.